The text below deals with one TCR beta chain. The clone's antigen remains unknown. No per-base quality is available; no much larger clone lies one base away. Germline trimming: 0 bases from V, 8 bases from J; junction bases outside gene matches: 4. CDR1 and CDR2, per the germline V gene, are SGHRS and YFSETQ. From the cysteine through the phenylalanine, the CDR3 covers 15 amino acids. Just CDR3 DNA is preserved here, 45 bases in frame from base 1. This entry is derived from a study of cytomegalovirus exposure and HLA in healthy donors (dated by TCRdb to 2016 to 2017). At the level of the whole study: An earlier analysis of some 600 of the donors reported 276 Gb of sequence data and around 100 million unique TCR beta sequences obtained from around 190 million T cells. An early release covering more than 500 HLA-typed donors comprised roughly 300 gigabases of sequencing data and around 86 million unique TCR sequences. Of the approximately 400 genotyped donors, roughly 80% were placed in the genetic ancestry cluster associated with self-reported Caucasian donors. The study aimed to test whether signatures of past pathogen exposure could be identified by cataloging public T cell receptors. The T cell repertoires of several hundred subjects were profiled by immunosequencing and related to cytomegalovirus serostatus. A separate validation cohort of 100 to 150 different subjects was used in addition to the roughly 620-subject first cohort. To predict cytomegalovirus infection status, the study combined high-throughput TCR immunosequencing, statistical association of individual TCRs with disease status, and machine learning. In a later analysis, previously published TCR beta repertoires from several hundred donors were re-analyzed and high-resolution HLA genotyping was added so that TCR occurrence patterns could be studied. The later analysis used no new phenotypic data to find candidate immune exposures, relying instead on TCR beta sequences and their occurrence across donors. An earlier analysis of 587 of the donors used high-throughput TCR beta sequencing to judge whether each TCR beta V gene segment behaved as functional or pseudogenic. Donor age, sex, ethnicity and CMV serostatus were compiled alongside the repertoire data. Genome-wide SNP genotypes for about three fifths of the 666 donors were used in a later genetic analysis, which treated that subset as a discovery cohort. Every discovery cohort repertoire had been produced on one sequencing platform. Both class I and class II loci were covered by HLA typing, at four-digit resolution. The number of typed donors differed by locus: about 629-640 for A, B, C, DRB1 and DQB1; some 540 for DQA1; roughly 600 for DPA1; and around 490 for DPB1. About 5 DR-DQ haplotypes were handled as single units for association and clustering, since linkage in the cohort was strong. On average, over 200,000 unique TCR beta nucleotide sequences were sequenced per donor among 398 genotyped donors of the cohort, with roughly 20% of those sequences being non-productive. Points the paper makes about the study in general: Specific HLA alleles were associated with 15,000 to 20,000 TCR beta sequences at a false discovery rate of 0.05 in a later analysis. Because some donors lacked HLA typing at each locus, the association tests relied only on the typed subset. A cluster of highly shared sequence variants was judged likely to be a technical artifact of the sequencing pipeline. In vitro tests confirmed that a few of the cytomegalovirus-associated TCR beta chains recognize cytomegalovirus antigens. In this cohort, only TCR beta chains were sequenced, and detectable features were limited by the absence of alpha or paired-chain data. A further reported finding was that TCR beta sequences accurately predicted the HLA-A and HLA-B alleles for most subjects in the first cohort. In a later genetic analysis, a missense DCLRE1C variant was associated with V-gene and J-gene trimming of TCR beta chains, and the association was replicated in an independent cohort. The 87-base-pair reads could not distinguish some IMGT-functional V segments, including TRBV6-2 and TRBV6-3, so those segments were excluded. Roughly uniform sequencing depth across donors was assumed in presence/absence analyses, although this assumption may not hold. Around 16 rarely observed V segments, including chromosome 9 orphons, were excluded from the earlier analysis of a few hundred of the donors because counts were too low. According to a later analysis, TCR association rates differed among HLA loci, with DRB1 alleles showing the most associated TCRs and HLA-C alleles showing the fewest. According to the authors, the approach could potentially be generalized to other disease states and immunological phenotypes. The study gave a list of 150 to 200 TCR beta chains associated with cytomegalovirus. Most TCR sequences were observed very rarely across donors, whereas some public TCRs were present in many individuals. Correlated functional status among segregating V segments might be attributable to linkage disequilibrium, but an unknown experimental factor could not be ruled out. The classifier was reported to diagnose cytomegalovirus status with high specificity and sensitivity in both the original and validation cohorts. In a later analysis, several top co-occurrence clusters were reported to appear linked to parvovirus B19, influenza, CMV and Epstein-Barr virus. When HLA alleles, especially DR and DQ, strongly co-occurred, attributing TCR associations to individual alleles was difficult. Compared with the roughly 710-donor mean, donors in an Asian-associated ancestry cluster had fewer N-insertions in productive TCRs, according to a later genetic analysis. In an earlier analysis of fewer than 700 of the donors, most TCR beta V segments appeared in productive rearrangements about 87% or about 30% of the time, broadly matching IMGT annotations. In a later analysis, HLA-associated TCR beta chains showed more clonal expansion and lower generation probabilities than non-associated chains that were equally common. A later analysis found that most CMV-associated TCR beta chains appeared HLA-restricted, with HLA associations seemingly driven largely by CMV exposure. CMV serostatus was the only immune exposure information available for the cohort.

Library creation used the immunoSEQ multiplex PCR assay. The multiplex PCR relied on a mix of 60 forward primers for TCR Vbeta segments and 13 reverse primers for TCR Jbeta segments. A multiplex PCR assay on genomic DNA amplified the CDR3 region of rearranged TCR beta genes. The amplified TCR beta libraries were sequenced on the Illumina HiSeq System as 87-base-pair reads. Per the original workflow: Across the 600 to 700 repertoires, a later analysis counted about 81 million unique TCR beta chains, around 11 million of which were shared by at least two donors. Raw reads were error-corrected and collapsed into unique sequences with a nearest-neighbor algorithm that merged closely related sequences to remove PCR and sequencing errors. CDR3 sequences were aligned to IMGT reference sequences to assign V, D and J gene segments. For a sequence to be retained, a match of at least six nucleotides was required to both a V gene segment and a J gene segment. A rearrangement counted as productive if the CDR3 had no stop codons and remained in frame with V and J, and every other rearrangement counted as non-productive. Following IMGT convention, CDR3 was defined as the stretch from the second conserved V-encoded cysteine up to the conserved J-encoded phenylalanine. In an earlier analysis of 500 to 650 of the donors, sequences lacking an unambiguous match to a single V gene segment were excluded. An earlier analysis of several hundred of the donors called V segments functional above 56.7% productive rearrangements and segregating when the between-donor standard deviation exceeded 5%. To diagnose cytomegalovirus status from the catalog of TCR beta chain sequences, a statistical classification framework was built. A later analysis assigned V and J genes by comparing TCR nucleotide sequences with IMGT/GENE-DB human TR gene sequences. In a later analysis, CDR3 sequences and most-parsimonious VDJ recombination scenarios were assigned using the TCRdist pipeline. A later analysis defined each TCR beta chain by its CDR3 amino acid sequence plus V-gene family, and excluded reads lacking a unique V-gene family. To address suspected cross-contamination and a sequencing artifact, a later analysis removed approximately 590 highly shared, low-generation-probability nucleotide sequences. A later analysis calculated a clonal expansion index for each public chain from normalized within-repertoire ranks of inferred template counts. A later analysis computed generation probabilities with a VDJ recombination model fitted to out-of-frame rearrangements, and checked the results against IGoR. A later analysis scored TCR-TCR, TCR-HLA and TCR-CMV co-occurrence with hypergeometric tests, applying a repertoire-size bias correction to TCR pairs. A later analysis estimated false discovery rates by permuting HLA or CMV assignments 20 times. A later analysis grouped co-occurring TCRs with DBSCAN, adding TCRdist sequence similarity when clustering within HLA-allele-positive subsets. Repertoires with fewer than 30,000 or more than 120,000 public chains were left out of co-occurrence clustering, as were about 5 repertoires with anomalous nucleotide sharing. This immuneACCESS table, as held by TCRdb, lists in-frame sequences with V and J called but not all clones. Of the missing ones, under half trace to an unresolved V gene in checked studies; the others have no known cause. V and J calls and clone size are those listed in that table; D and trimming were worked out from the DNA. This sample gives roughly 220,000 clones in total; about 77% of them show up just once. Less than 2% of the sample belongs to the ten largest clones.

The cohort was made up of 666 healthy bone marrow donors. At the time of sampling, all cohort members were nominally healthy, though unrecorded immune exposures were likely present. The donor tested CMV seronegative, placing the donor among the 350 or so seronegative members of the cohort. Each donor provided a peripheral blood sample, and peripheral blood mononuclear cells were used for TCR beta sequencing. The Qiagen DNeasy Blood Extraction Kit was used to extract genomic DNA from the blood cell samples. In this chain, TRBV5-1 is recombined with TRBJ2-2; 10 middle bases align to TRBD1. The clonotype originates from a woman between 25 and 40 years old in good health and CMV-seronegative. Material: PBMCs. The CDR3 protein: CASSLGTGGRGELFF. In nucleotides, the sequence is TGCGCCAGCAGCTTGGGGACAGGGGGTCGAGGGGAGCTGTTTTTT.